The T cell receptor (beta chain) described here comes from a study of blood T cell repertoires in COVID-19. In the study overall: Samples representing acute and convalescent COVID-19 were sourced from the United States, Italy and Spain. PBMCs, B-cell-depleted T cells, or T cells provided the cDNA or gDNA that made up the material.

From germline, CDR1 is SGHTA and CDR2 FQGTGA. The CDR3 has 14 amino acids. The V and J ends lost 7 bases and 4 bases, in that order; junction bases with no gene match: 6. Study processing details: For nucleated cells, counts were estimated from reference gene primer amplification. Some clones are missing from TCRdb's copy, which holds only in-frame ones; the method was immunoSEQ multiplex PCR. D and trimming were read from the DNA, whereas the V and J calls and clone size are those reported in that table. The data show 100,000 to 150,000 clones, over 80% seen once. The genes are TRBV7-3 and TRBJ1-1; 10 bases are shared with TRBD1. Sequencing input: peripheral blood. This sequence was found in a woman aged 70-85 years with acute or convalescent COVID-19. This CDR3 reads CASTLDRGSTEAFF. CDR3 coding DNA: TGTGCCAGCACCCTGGACAGGGGGAGCACTGAAGCTTTCTTT.